The 22 T cell receptor beta chains in this list originate from one sample, sequenced in a study of blood T cells in healthy people across ages. Together with a sample-barcoded 5' primer, a J-beta primer mix was included in a second PCR lasting about 7 to 11 cycles. TCRdb passed the 5' RACE reads through MiXCR, listing each CDR3 protein once. Found here are 600,000 to 850,000 distinct CDR3 sequences, 20% to 25% of them singletons; the top ten hold 8% to 10%. The same data also went into a second study, on T cells of mothers and their children.

Sequencing was carried out using blood. The receptors were sampled from a boy between 10 and 17 years old in good health.

The rearrangement links TRBV9 to TRBJ2-1, with 12 bases identical to TRBD1. CDR1 and CDR2 from the germline V gene are SGDLS and YYNGEE. V lost 0 bases to trimming and J lost 7 bases; unmatched junction nucleotides: 11. The CDR3 extends over 18 amino acids. CDR3 DNA sequence: TGTGCCAGCAGCGTAGATTGGGGGGACAGGGGGCTCCTGAATGAGCAGTTCTTC. It encodes CASSVDWGDRGLLNEQFF.

This rearrangement joins TRBV29-1 to TRBJ2-5; D remains ambiguous. Gene TRBJ2-7 matches the end of the DNA better, so the J call may be wrong. Germline-derived CDR1 and CDR2 are SQVTM and ANQGSEA. The length of the CDR3 is 11 residues. The CDR3 bases are TGCAGCGTTGGGGCAGACTACGAGCAGTACTTC. Translating it yields CSVGADYEQYF.

This clonotype was recorded at least ten times. The chain joins TRBV12-3 or TRBV12-4 to TRBJ2-7; tentative D call: TRBD2 (5 bases). This CDR3 region has 12 residues. The V end lost 5 bases, the J end lost 4 bases, and 9 bases lay between the germline ends. The CDR3 nucleotides are TGTGCCAGCAGTCCGGACTTGTACGAGCAGTACTTC. Its protein is CASSPDLYEQYF.

This clonotype was detected a few times. V is TRBV3-1 and J is TRBJ2-5, with 7 bases matching TRBD1. Germline V gene lookup returns CDR1 LGHDT and CDR2 YNNKEL (reference sequence). CDR3 length: 15 residues. V shed 2 bases and J 1 base; nucleotides not matched to a gene: 4. DNA for the CDR3: TGTGCCAGCAGCCAATCGACAGGGTTCCAAGAGACCCAGTACTTC. Its translation is CASSQSTGFQETQYF.

This clonotype came up a few times. V usage is TRBV6-2 or TRBV6-3 and J usage is TRBJ2-7, with a weak D call TRBD2 (7 bases). The V end was cut by 2 bases, the J end by 1 base, with 21 bases between. This CDR3 contains 18 residues. CDR1 and CDR2 (germline): MNHEY, SVGEGT. The CDR3: CASSYDVDGGLASYEQYF. The CDR3 nucleotides read TGTGCCAGCAGTTACGATGTGGACGGGGGGCTAGCGTCCTACGAGCAGTACTTC.

The chain recombines TRBV5-1 with TRBJ2-1; the D gene could be TRBD1 or TRBD2 (7 bases each). Gene TRBJ2-7 matches the end of the DNA better, so the J call may be wrong. Germline CDR1 is SGHRS and CDR2 is YFSETQ. The CDR3 consists of 13 residues. The CDR3 DNA reads TGCGCCAGCATGGGGAGGGACAGCTACGAGCAGTACTTC. Amino acids: CASMGRDSYEQYF.

J is TRBJ2-5 and V is TRBV6-1; 10 bases line up with TRBD1. This CDR3 region has 17 residues. CDR1 and CDR2 (germline): MNHNS, SASEGT. Unmatched junction bases numbered 15, after V lost 6 bases and J lost 5 bases. CDR3 protein: CASSPLTGGAGWETQYF. As DNA, the CDR3 is TGTGCCAGCAGCCCCCTGACAGGGGGCGCTGGTTGGGAGACCCAGTACTTC.

The rearrangement joins TRBV25-1 to TRBJ2-3; the match to TRBD2 covers 9 bases. The germline V gene has CDR1 MGHDK and CDR2 SYGVNS. This CDR3 is 15 amino acids long. The V gene end was trimmed by 1 base and the J gene end by 8 bases; junction bases not matched to a gene: 7. The CDR3 DNA reads TGTGCCAGCAGTGAATTTGTAGCGGGAGAGGGTACGCAGTATTTT. This translates into CASSEFVAGEGTQYF.

V and J are TRBV12-3 or TRBV12-4 and TRBJ2-5, with 11 bases aligning to TRBD1. The J segment lost 0 bases and the V segment lost 4 bases, leaving 4 bases of the junction unmatched. This CDR3 spans 16 amino acids. Here the CDR3 reads CASSSRDRGNQETQYF. Written as DNA, the CDR3 is TGTGCCAGCAGTTCCCGGGACAGGGGGAACCAAGAGACCCAGTACTTC.

This chain joins TRBV20-1 and TRBJ2-3, with TRBD1 matching over 7 bases. This CDR3 is 14 amino acids long. V trimming: 5 bases; J trimming: 2 bases; junction bases outside the gene matches: 7. Germline assignment: CDR1 DFQATT and CDR2 SNEGSKA (reference sequence). The CDR3 protein is CSAHQTGNTDTQYF. The CDR3 DNA sequence: TGCAGTGCTCACCAGACAGGGAACACAGATACGCAGTATTTT.

This chain connects TRBV12-3 or TRBV12-4 to TRBJ2-5, with 7 bases fitting TRBD1. The CDR3 covers 15 residues. After removal of 1 base from V and 3 bases from J, the junction contained 5 bases not matched to a gene. The CDR3 sequence: CASSLEGARKETQYF. The CDR3, as DNA: TGTGCCAGCAGTTTAGAGGGGGCAAGGAAAGAGACCCAGTACTTC.

This clonotype was observed a single time. The V and J genes are TRBV20-1 and TRBJ2-7; D is perhaps TRBD1 or TRBD2 (5 bases each). Germline CDR1 DFQATT, CDR2 SNEGSKA (reference sequence). This CDR3 spans 14 amino acids. V shed 0 bases and J shed 2 bases, with 11 bases lying between them. CDR3: CSARDEGFTYEQYF. In DNA, the CDR3 is TGCAGTGCTAGAGATGAGGGGTTTACCTACGAGCAGTACTTC.

This clonotype was observed a handful of times. A read error may account for a junction end that differs from germline. The chain couples TRBV6-2 or TRBV6-3 to TRBJ2-5; either TRBD1 or TRBD2 may fit D (5 bases each). In germline, CDR1 is MNHEY, CDR2 SVGEGT. The CDR3 is 13 amino acids. CDR3 sequence: CASRRDGQKTQYF. The CDR3 DNA reads as TGTGCCAGCAGAAGGGACGGCCAAAAGACCCAGTACTTC.

In its sample, this clonotype was seen a few times. A read error may produce the germline difference seen at one junction end. The rearrangement links TRBV6-2 or TRBV6-3 to TRBJ2-5; D is possibly TRBD1 (5 bases). The J call may not be correct, given that the DNA end is closer to TRBJ2-7. CDR1 MNHEY and CDR2 SVGEGT come from the germline V gene. The CDR3 contains 15 residues. The CDR3 reads CVSSVDRAFTYEQYF. CDR3 bases: TGTGTCAGCAGTGTTGACAGAGCCTTCACCTACGAGCAGTACTTC.

CDR3 region: CASSFGGQTDTQYF. The DNA for the CDR3 is TGTGCCAGCAGCTTCGGGGGGCAAACAGATACGCAGTATTTT. The genes are TRBV7-3 and TRBJ2-3, with a possible D match to TRBD2 (7 bases). CDR3 length: 14 residues. Germline assignment: CDR1 SGHTA and CDR2 FQGTGA. Trimming removed 3 bases at V and 3 bases at J, with 10 bases between.

The chain couples TRBV18 to TRBJ1-6, with 8 bases that match TRBD1. The CDR3 loop spans 15 amino acids. Germline values: CDR1 KGHSH, CDR2 LQKENI. The J segment lost 5 bases and the V segment lost 5 bases, leaving 5 bases of the junction unmatched. The CDR3 nucleotides are TGTGCCAGCTCAACCGGACAGGGAAATAATTCACCCCTCCACTTT. Its translation: CASSTGQGNNSPLHF. The whole variable domain, filled in from reference TRBV18 and TRBJ1-6, reads NAGVMQNPRHLVRRRGQEARLRCSPMKGHSHVYWYRQLPEEGLKFMVYLQKENIIDESGMPKERFSAEFPKEGPSILRIQQVVRGDSAAYFCASSTGQGNNSPLHFGNGTRLTVT.

This sequence joins TRBV2 and TRBJ1-5, with a weak D call TRBD1 (6 bases). V was clipped by 6 bases and J by 5 bases, with 14 bases between them. The CDR3 sequence is 14 residues long. Germline V CDR1 and CDR2: SNHLY, FYNNEI. DNA for the CDR3: TGTGCCAGCAGCTGGGGAGAGGGGGATCAGCCCCAGCATTTT. This translates into CASSWGEGDQPQHF. Supplemented by reference TRBV2 and TRBJ1-5, the full variable domain reads EPEVTQTPSHQVTQMGQEVILRCVPISNHLYFYWYRQILGQKVEFLVSFYNNEISEKSEIFDDQFSVERPDGSNFTLKIRSTKLEDSAMYFCASSWGEGDQPQHFGDGTRLSIL.

V gene TRBV12-3 or TRBV12-4 combines with J gene TRBJ1-5; D might be TRBD1 (5 bases). Trimming shortened V by 8 bases and J by 0 bases, and 11 bases separated the two germline ends. CDR3 size: 14 residues. This chain's CDR3 is CASGHGNSNQPQHF. CDR3 in DNA: TGTGCCAGCGGACACGGTAATAGCAATCAGCCCCAGCATTTT.

V is TRBV4-2 and J is TRBJ2-5; TRBD2 is a possible D gene (6 bases). Deletions cut 0 bases from V and 0 bases from J, with 11 bases between. Germline V gene data show CDR1 as LGHNA and CDR2 as YNFKEQ. This CDR3 is built from 16 residues. The CDR3 loop is CASSQDGGNDQETQYF. CDR3 nucleotide sequence: TGTGCCAGCAGCCAAGACGGGGGTAACGACCAAGAGACCCAGTACTTC.

The chain uses TRBV27 and TRBJ2-7, with 9 bases matching TRBD1. CDR3 length equals 16 residues. Looked up from germline, CDR1 is MNHEY and CDR2 is SMNVEV (reference sequence). V shed 2 bases and J 0 bases; nucleotides not matched to a gene: 5. Here the CDR3 reads CASSLRGTGSSYEQYF. CDR3 coding DNA: TGTGCCAGCAGTTTAAGGGGGACAGGGAGCTCCTACGAGCAGTACTTC.

This clonotype has just a few counts. The rearrangement joins TRBV6-1 to TRBJ1-1; D unresolved. The germline V gene has CDR1 MNHNS and CDR2 SASEGT. The CDR3 loop spans 12 amino acids. With 3 bases removed from V and 7 bases from J, the gap between germline ends came to 9 bases. The CDR3 loop is CASSEGGFEAFF. The DNA of the CDR3 is TGTGCCAGCAGTGAGGGAGGGTTTGAAGCTTTCTTT.

This chain connects TRBV6-2 or TRBV6-3 to TRBJ2-2; 11 nucleotides align to TRBD2. The CDR3 length is 15 residues. V gave up 6 bases and J gave up 5 bases; unmatched junction bases: 5. Per the germline V gene, CDR1 is MNHEY and CDR2 is SVGEGT. The CDR3 nucleotides read TGTGCCAGCAGGAAGACTAGCGGGATTACCGGGGAGCTGTTTTTT. Its protein is CASRKTSGITGELFF.